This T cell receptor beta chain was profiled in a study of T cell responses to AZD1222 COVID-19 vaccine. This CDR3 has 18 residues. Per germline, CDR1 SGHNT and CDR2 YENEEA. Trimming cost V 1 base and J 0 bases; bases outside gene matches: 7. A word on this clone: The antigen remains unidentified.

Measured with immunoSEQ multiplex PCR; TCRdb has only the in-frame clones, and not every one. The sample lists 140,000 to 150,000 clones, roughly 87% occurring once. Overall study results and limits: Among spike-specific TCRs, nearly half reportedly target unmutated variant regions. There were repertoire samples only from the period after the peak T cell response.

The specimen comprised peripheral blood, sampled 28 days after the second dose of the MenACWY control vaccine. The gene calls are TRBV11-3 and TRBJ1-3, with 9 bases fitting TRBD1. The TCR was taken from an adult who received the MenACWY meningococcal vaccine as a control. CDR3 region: CASSLGDRVLPSGNTIYF. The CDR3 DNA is TGTGCCAGCAGCTTAGGGGACAGGGTTCTCCCCTCTGGAAACACCATATATTTT.